This T cell receptor beta chain was captured by sequencing in a study of cytomegalovirus exposure and HLA in healthy donors. Overall study results and limits: In a later analysis, an Asian-associated ancestry cluster reportedly showed fewer N-insertions than the approximately 610-donor mean.

About this clone: Antigen unknown.

Amplification used 60 Vbeta primers and 13 Jbeta primers. This table comes from immunoSEQ multiplex PCR, and its TCRdb copy is limited to in-frame clones, with some not included. Of about 160,000 clones listed, around 78% are singletons. The sample was PBMCs. The sequence was obtained from a man in his forties or fifties in good health and CMV-seronegative.

The CDR3 sequence: CASSGIVSNQPQHF. CDR3 in DNA: TGTGCCAGCAGTGGAATAGTTAGCAATCAGCCCCAGCATTTT. The J gene is TRBJ1-5, the V gene TRBV2; D is unclear. Germline loops: CDR1 SNHLY, CDR2 FYNNEI. The CDR3 consists of 14 residues. V lost 4 bases and J 0 bases, leaving 7 bases between the germline ends.